One and the same sample provided the 26 T cell receptor beta chains below, sequenced in a study of blood T cell repertoires in COVID-19. Only in-frame clones appear in the TCRdb table, and some are missing; sequencing was by immunoSEQ multiplex PCR. The sample shows about 350,000 clones, about 90% of them seen only once. The specimen sequenced was PBMCs or T cells enriched from blood (not recorded which). Receptors were obtained from a woman aged 30 to 39 who had recovered from COVID-19.

The CDR3 here is CASSPVPGQGGDYGYTF. The CDR3 bases are TGTGCCAGCAGCCCCGTCCCCGGACAAGGTGGTGATTATGGCTACACCTTC. The V call is TRBV7-9, the J call TRBJ1-2; tentative D call: TRBD1 (5 bases). Between the trimmed V and J ends, which lost 5 bases and 5 bases, there was a span of 24 bases. Germline CDR1 and CDR2: SEHNR and FQNEAQ (reference sequence). The CDR3 loop spans 17 amino acids.

The chain uses TRBV4-3 and TRBJ2-1, with a possible D match to TRBD2 (6 bases). Trimming took 4 bases from V and 7 from J, leaving 8 bases between them. Germline loops: CDR1 LGHNA, CDR2 YSLEER. The CDR3 consists of 12 residues. The DNA for the CDR3 is TGCGCCAGCAGCCGGAGGGGTAATGAGCAGTTCTTC. This gives the protein CASSRRGNEQFF.

The rearrangement uses TRBV5-1 and TRBJ2-7; possibly TRBD1 for D (6 bases). This CDR3 spans 14 amino acids. V shed 4 bases and J shed 4 bases, with 15 bases lying between them. Germline V gene data show CDR1 as SGHRS and CDR2 as YFSETQ. CDR3 amino acids: CASSPGTPNYEQYF. In DNA form, the CDR3 reads TGCGCCAGCAGCCCCGGGACACCTAATTACGAGCAGTACTTC. The whole variable domain, filled in from reference TRBV5-1 and TRBJ2-7, reads KAGVTQTPRYLIKTRGQQVTLSCSPISGHRSVSWYQQTPGQGLQFLFEYFSETQRNKGNFPGRFSGRQFSNSRSEMNVSTLELGDSALYLCASSPGTPNYEQYFGPGTRLTVT.

The chain links TRBV4-3 to TRBJ2-7; D possibly corresponds to TRBD2 (7 bases). The CDR3 runs to 16 residues. Trimming left V 5 bases short and J 0 bases short, with 17 bases between. Germline CDR1 is LGHNA and CDR2 is YSLEER. CDR3 sequence: CASSLKAGAPSYEQYF. The DNA for the CDR3 is TGCGCCAGCAGCTTAAAGGCGGGGGCCCCCTCCTACGAGCAGTACTTC.

This clone was picked up a small number of times. J is TRBJ2-5 and V is TRBV27; 7 positions agree with TRBD2. Germline V gene sequence: CDR1 MNHEY, CDR2 SMNVEV (reference sequence). The CDR3 loop spans 14 amino acids. The J segment lost 6 bases and the V segment lost 3 bases, leaving 7 bases of the junction unmatched. The CDR3 loop reads CASSFRGLVKTQYF. CDR3 sequence (DNA): TGTGCCAGCAGTTTCCGAGGACTAGTCAAGACCCAGTACTTC.

This clone was seen more than once but under ten times. V gene TRBV4-2 combines with J gene TRBJ2-1; a possible D gene is TRBD2 (6 bases). CDR1 and CDR2 from the germline V gene are LGHNA and YNFKEQ. The CDR3 spans 16 residues. Trimming shortened V by 3 bases and J by 0 bases, and 12 bases separated the two germline ends. The DNA of the CDR3 is TGTGCCAGCAGCCAGAACGCGGGGAGCTCCTACAATGAGCAGTTCTTC. This sequence encodes CASSQNAGSSYNEQFF.

The CDR3 sequence is CASSLWTGGVNGYTF. DNA for the CDR3: TGTGCCAGCAGTTTATGGACAGGGGGCGTTAATGGCTACACCTTC. The chain is built from TRBV28 and TRBJ1-2, with TRBD1 matching 10 bases. From germline, CDR1 is MDHEN and CDR2 SYDVKM. V shed 0 bases, J shed 6 bases, and the junction held 4 bases outside the gene matches. The CDR3 length is 15 residues.

This rearrangement joins TRBV3-1 (or the pseudogene TRBV3-2) to TRBJ1-1, with D perhaps matching TRBD1 (6 bases). The V gene's germline CDR1 is LGHDT and CDR2 YNNKEL (reference sequence). This CDR3 spans 13 amino acids. V gave up 3 bases and J gave up 5 bases, with 10 bases separating them. CDR3 protein: CASSQGAKTEAFF. CDR3 DNA sequence: TGTGCCAGCAGCCAGGGGGCGAAAACTGAAGCTTTCTTT.

Points on this clone: Other DNA variants within this sample encode the same CDR3. V usage is TRBV15 and J usage is TRBJ2-5, with 8 positions matching TRBD2. V was pared by 0 bases and J by 1 base, with 1 base of the junction left unmatched. This CDR3 comprises 15 residues. CDR1 and CDR2 from the germline V gene are LNHNV and YYDKDF (reference sequence). DNA of the CDR3: TGTGCCACCAGCAGAGATCGGGGGGGCCAAGAGACCCAGTACTTC. It encodes CATSRDRGGQETQYF.

The V call is TRBV6-5, the J call TRBJ2-7, with TRBD1 identical over 9 bases. Germline V gene lookup returns CDR1 MNHEY and CDR2 SVGAGI. The CDR3 covers 15 residues. Trimming took 6 bases from V and 4 from J; bases not matched to a gene: 10. The CDR3, as DNA: TGTGCCAGCAGCGCCGGGACAGGGTTAGGGTACGAGCAGTACTTC. The encoded protein is CASSAGTGLGYEQYF.

The rearrangement links TRBV7-7 to TRBJ2-5, with 7 bases matching TRBD1. This CDR3 is built from 18 residues. Germline CDR1 is SSHAT and CDR2 is FNYEAQ (reference sequence). J lost 5 bases, V lost 5 bases, and 20 bases had no gene match. The DNA for the CDR3 is TGTGCCAGCAGCCCCGAGGTAGGGGGCCTGGATTTTCGGGAGACCCAGTACTTC. Amino acids: CASSPEVGGLDFRETQYF.

This CDR3 reads CASIPAGRPLDNSPLHF. The CDR3 DNA follows: TGTGCCAGCATCCCGGCCGGCAGGCCCCTGGATAATTCACCCCTCCACTTT. The V and J genes are TRBV28 and TRBJ1-6, with D uncertain. Deletions cut 7 bases from V and 5 bases from J, with 21 bases between. Germline-derived CDR1 and CDR2 are MDHEN and SYDVKM. The CDR3 runs 17 residues.

This clone has a handful of counts. The rearrangement uses TRBV5-6 and TRBJ2-3; maybe TRBD2 (6 bases). From germline, CDR1 is SGHDT and CDR2 YYEEEE. The CDR3 consists of 17 residues. V lost 2 bases to trimming and J lost 4 bases, with 20 bases between them. The CDR3 spells CASSFLVRLAEPDTQYF. The CDR3 nucleotides read TGTGCCAGCAGCTTTTTGGTCAGGTTAGCGGAGCCAGATACGCAGTATTTT.

This chain links TRBV10-3 with TRBJ2-3, with 7 nucleotides matching TRBD1. CDR3 length: 17 residues. V gave up 2 bases and J gave up 3 bases; unmatched junction bases: 11. Per the germline V gene, CDR1 is ENHRY and CDR2 is SYGVKD. CDR3 region: CAISESPGQSNTDTQYF. The CDR3 bases are TGTGCCATCAGTGAGAGCCCGGGACAGTCGAATACAGATACGCAGTATTTT.

This chain connects TRBV20-1 to TRBJ2-2; D is possibly TRBD2 (6 bases). V lost 3 bases and J lost 4, with 24 bases in between. Germline V gene sequence: CDR1 DFQATT, CDR2 SNEGSKA (reference sequence). The CDR3 is 18 residues long. The CDR3 loop is CSASLLRASAKGTGELFF. In DNA form, the CDR3 reads TGCAGTGCTAGTCTTCTGAGGGCTAGCGCAAAGGGCACCGGGGAGCTGTTTTTT.

The chain links TRBV3-1 (or the pseudogene TRBV3-2) to TRBJ1-2; 8 bases match TRBD1. Germline CDR1 LGHDT, CDR2 YNNKEL (reference sequence). CDR3 length: 15 amino acids. V lost 4 bases and J lost 2; bases outside the gene matches: 6. The CDR3 reads CASSRKTGANYGYTF. For the CDR3, the DNA is TGTGCCAGCAGCCGAAAGACAGGGGCGAACTATGGCTACACCTTC.

The J gene is TRBJ1-1, the V gene TRBV11-2, with 9 bases identical to TRBD1. With V trimmed by 6 bases and J by 5 bases, 10 bases remained unmatched. CDR3 size: 15 residues. Germline CDR1 SGHAT, CDR2 FQNNGV. As DNA, the CDR3 is TGTGCCAGCAGGGCTAGGGGACAGGGTTTGACTGAAGCTTTCTTT. This gives the protein CASRARGQGLTEAFF.

This sequence joins TRBV7-8 and TRBJ2-1, with 9 bases matching TRBD1. Germline CDR1 SGHVS, CDR2 FQNEAQ. V was clipped by 0 bases and J by 2 bases; unmatched bases: 2. CDR3 length: 16 amino acids. CDR3 in amino acids: CASSLARDRAYNEQFF. In DNA form, the CDR3 reads TGTGCCAGCAGCTTAGCGAGGGACAGGGCCTACAATGAGCAGTTCTTC.

The chain recombines TRBV10-1 with TRBJ2-1, with D unresolved. Trimming left V 0 bases short and J 8 bases short, with 8 bases between. This CDR3 region has 13 residues. Germline values: CDR1 WNHNN, CDR2 SYGVQD (reference sequence). CDR3 amino acids: CASSESPGDEQFF. CDR3 coding DNA: TGCGCCAGCAGTGAGTCTCCAGGTGATGAGCAGTTCTTC.

The chain is built from TRBV28 and TRBJ2-5, with 9 nucleotides matching TRBD2. Germline V gene lookup returns CDR1 MDHEN and CDR2 SYDVKM. This CDR3 comprises 16 residues. Germline trimming cut 10 bases from V and 3 bases from J; bases unmatched to any gene: 15. The CDR3 coding sequence is TGTGCCACCCAGGTAAGGCGGGGGGGACGAGAAGAGACCCAGTACTTC. It specifies CATQVRRGGREETQYF. Combining the CDR3 with reference TRBV28 and TRBJ2-5 gives the whole variable domain DVKVTQSSRYLVKRTGEKVFLECVQDMDHENMFWYRQDPGLGLRLIYFSYDVKMKEKGDIPEGYSVSREKKERFSLILESASTNQTSMYLCATQVRRGGREETQYFGPGTRLLVL.

The chain combines TRBV24-1 with TRBJ2-7; 16 bases map to TRBD2. Germline values: CDR1 KGHDR, CDR2 SFDVKD. After removal of 7 bases from V and 2 bases from J, the junction contained 7 bases not matched to a gene. This CDR3 spans 17 amino acids. The CDR3 bases are TGTGCCACCAGCGGGACTAGCGGGGGGGAATCCACCTACGAGCAGTACTTC. Its translation is CATSGTSGGESTYEQYF.

The rearrangement uses TRBV5-6 and TRBJ1-6; D ambiguous. Germline lookup yields CDR1 SGHDT and CDR2 YYEEEE. Deletions cut 2 bases from V and 3 bases from J, with 15 bases between. The CDR3 covers 17 residues. The CDR3 loop reads CASSLITQRDYNSPLHF. The CDR3 DNA follows: TGTGCCAGCAGCTTAATAACCCAGAGGGACTATAATTCACCCCTCCACTTT.

The chain joins TRBV7-9 to TRBJ1-1; 7 nucleotides align to TRBD1. The V segment lost 2 bases and the J segment 0 bases; nucleotides outside the gene matches: 6. Germline V CDR1 and CDR2: SEHNR, FQNEAQ (reference sequence). The CDR3 loop spans 16 amino acids. The CDR3 DNA sequence: TGTGCCAGCAGCTTATACTTTGGGACAGTGAACACTGAAGCTTTCTTT. Residues: CASSLYFGTVNTEAFF.

J is TRBJ2-3 and V is TRBV9, with a weak D call TRBD2 (6 bases). The CDR3 sequence is 14 residues long. V shed 2 bases and J shed 2 bases, with 9 bases lying between them. Germline V CDR1 and CDR2: SGDLS, YYNGEE. The CDR3 spells CASSVTGVTDTQYF. CDR3 nucleotides: TGTGCCAGCAGCGTTACGGGGGTCACAGATACGCAGTATTTT.

The J gene is TRBJ1-2, the V gene TRBV12-3 or TRBV12-4, with 8 positions matching TRBD1. CDR3 length: 13 residues. The V gene end was trimmed by 5 bases and the J gene end by 8 bases; junction bases not matched to a gene: 7. The CDR3 region has the DNA TGTGCCAGCAGTGATACAGGGGGGGTAGGCTACACCTTC. Residues: CASSDTGGVGYTF.

The chain recombines TRBV10-3 with TRBJ1-2; TRBD1 might be the D (5 bases). The germline V gene encodes CDR1 ENHRY and CDR2 SYGVKD. The CDR3 contains 16 residues. The V end was cut by 3 bases, the J end by 0 bases, with 14 bases between. The CDR3 spells CAISDPDIQTNYGYTF. Written as DNA, the CDR3 is TGTGCCATCAGTGACCCGGACATCCAAACTAACTATGGCTACACCTTC.